A selection of T cell receptor beta chains follows, all from one sample in a study of PD-1 blockade in mismatch repair-deficient tumors. Clones were sequenced by immunoSEQ multiplex PCR, and TCRdb holds only the in-frame ones, with some missing. The data hold tens of thousands of clones, with roughly three quarters observed a single time. Sequenced here: peripheral blood, sampled 4 weeks after starting pembrolizumab. The origin of the receptors is an adult with mismatch repair-deficient cancer. CDR3s include the opening cysteine and the closing phenylalanine or tryptophan. The D gene is left open where the match is weak. Clone size is given for some rows only: seen once, a few or many times, or a class if the clone is expanded.

clone size	D gene	J gene	V gene	CDR3 protein	CDR3 DNA
-	-	TRBJ1-2	TRBV5-6	CASSPDIYEVFTF	TGTGCCAGCAGCCCGGACATCTACGAGGTCTTCACCTTC
-	-	TRBJ1-2	TRBV5-4	CASSLQQANYGYTF	TGTGCCAGCAGCTTGCAACAGGCCAACTATGGCTACACCTTC
few	-	TRBJ1-2	TRBV6-1	CASRPPGLLYGYTF	TGTGCCAGCAGGCCCCCGGGACTTTTATATGGCTACACCTTC
-	TRBD2	TRBJ2-7	TRBV4-2	CASSQNPDGLAGEPHEQYF	TGTGCCAGCAGCCAGAACCCCGATGGACTAGCGGGAGAGCCCCACGAGCAGTACTTC
-	-	TRBJ1-5	TRBV19	CASSRQINQPQHF	TGTGCCAGTAGCCGACAGATCAATCAGCCCCAGCATTTT
-	-	TRBJ1-2	TRBV29-1	CSVDPADRADYGYTF	TGCAGCGTTGACCCGGCCGACAGAGCGGACTATGGCTACACCTTC
once	-	TRBJ2-5	TRBV6-1	CASSKGGQGVKETQYF	TGTGCCAGCAGTAAAGGGGGGCAGGGGGTAAAAGAGACCCAGTACTTC
-	-	TRBJ2-7	TRBV7-6	CASSQQSAGYEQYF	TGTGCCAGCAGCCAGCAGTCAGCAGGTTACGAGCAGTACTTC
few	-	TRBJ1-5	TRBV18	CASSPMADQPQHF	TGTGCCAGCTCACCGATGGCAGATCAGCCCCAGCATTTT
-	-	TRBJ2-1	TRBV6-5	CASSYSGAYNEQFF	TGTGCCAGCAGTTACTCGGGTGCGTACAATGAGCAGTTCTTC
-	-	TRBJ1-2	TRBV21-1	CASRYGQGERGYTF	TGTGCCAGCCGATATGGACAGGGGGAGAGGGGCTACACCTTC
-	TRBD1	TRBJ2-7	TRBV4-3	CASSQVTGGYYEQYF	TGCGCCAGCAGCCAAGTGACAGGGGGGTACTACGAGCAGTACTTC
-	-	TRBJ1-5	TRBV11-2	CASSLGTGSHQPQHF	TGTGCCAGCAGCTTGGGCACAGGGTCCCACCAGCCCCAGCATTTT
large	-	TRBJ2-7	TRBV7-9	CASSLVSGAGEQYF	TGTGCCAGCAGCTTAGTTTCTGGGGCGGGCGAGCAGTACTTC
-	-	TRBJ2-7	TRBV6-4	CASSERHGTYEQYF	TGTGCCAGCAGTGAGCGTCACGGGACCTACGAGCAGTACTTC
-	TRBD2	TRBJ2-5	TRBV5-1	CASSLTSGSQETQYF	TGCGCCAGCAGCCTAACTAGCGGGAGTCAAGAGACCCAGTACTTC
-	-	TRBJ1-5	TRBV27	CASSYGGEGNQPQHF	TGTGCCAGCAGTTATGGGGGGGAAGGCAATCAGCCCCAGCATTTT
once	-	TRBJ1-5	TRBV30	CAWSPVGFSNQPQHF	TGTGCCTGGAGCCCAGTGGGGTTTAGCAATCAGCCCCAGCATTTT
-	-	TRBJ2-1	TRBV19	CASSPFGNEQFF	TGTGCCAGTAGTCCCTTCGGCAATGAGCAGTTCTTC
-	TRBD1	TRBJ2-1	TRBV14	CASSLRGQGRPLTREQFF	TGTGCCAGCAGCCTCCGGGGACAGGGAAGGCCGTTGACCCGCGAGCAGTTCTTC
-	-	TRBJ2-7	TRBV29-1	CSVELARSYEQYF	TGCAGCGTTGAGCTAGCCAGATCCTACGAGCAGTACTTC
-	-	TRBJ1-5	TRBV2	CASTLTSSNQPQHF	TGTGCCAGCACTTTGACAAGCTCTAATCAGCCCCAGCATTTT
-	-	TRBJ1-2	TRBV6-5	CASRPPWGFQGYTF	TGTGCCAGCAGACCCCCATGGGGCTTTCAGGGCTACACCTTC
-	TRBD1	TRBJ1-2	TRBV5-1	CASSGGQGPYGYTF	TGCGCCAGCAGCGGGGGACAGGGACCCTATGGCTACACCTTC